Below, 10 T cell receptor beta chains from the same sample are listed, as sequenced in a study of identical twins. TCRdb fed the 5' RACE reads into MiXCR, producing one record per CDR3 protein. Here the sample spans roughly 260,000 distinct CDR3 sequences, approximately 8% being singletons. The data were also submitted as part of a second study, on yellow fever vaccine responses in identical twins.

The sequenced sample consisted of CD8+ T cells sorted from blood. The receptor source for this set is a woman aged 18-29 years in good health.

This clonotype was observed a few times. The chain joins TRBV10-3 to TRBJ2-7; 7 bases map to TRBD2. CDR3 length equals 13 residues. The germline CDR1 and CDR2 sequences are ENHRY and SYGVKD. Trimming removed 3 bases from V and 2 bases from J; junction bases left unmatched: 1. CDR3 nucleotides: TGTGCCATCAGTGATGGGGGGGCCTACGAGCAGTACTTC. Its translation is CAISDGGAYEQYF.

Ten or more counts support this clonotype. The chain is built from TRBV11-2 and TRBJ2-3, with D hard to call. Germline V CDR1 and CDR2: SGHAT, FQNNGV. The CDR3 is 15 amino acids. The ends were cut back, 0 bases at V and 1 base at J, with 8 bases in the middle. In nucleotides, the CDR3 is TGTGCCAGCAGCTTAGAGGGAAGCGGCACAGATACGCAGTATTTT. Encoded protein: CASSLEGSGTDTQYF.

The rearrangement joins TRBV21-1 to TRBJ2-7. TRBV21-1 is shown as a pseudogene. This CDR3 is built from 13 residues. Here the CDR3 DNA reads TGTGCCAGCAGCAATAGAGGGGCCCACGAGCAGTACGTC. As protein: CASSNRGAHEQYV.

V gene TRBV5-6 combines with J gene TRBJ2-1, with TRBD2 matching over 7 bases. With V trimmed by 6 bases and J by 6 bases, 12 bases remained unmatched. Germline V gives CDR1 SGHDT, CDR2 YYEEEE. There are 15 residues in the CDR3. Here the CDR3 reads CASTGWGGWSNEQFF. The CDR3 DNA follows: TGTGCCAGCACCGGTTGGGGGGGTTGGAGCAATGAGCAGTTCTTC.

There are many counts of this clonotype. The V and J genes are TRBV12-3 or TRBV12-4 and TRBJ2-1; D possibly corresponds to TRBD1 (5 bases). V was clipped by 6 bases and J by 9 bases, with 9 bases between them. CDR3 length: 11 residues. Written as DNA, the CDR3 is TGTGCCAGCAGCTTGGGGCGTGAGCAGTTCTTC. As protein: CASSLGREQFF.

There are many counts of this clonotype. V usage is TRBV2 and J usage is TRBJ2-1; no clear D. V lost 4 bases and J 9 bases, leaving 7 bases between the germline ends. CDR1 and CDR2 from the germline V gene are SNHLY and FYNNEI. This CDR3 comprises 11 residues. The CDR3: CASSGDGEQFF. As DNA, the CDR3 is TGTGCCAGCAGTGGTGACGGTGAGCAGTTCTTC.

This chain connects TRBV19 to TRBJ2-1, with D possibly being TRBD2 (5 bases). V gave up 4 bases and J gave up 5 bases, with 9 bases separating them. The CDR3 is made up of 13 amino acids. Per germline, CDR1 LNHDA and CDR2 SQIVND (reference sequence). CDR3 sequence reads: CASSRRGHNEQFF. In DNA, the CDR3 is TGTGCCAGTAGTAGGCGAGGGCACAATGAGCAGTTCTTC.

This clonotype appeared many times. This sequence joins TRBV10-3 and TRBJ2-7; no clear D gene. V lost 2 bases to trimming and J lost 0 bases, with 2 bases between them. The CDR3 sequence is 12 residues long. CDR1 is ENHRY, CDR2 SYGVKD, per germline. The CDR3 here is CAISEASYEQYF. Written as DNA, the CDR3 is TGTGCCATCAGTGAGGCCTCCTACGAGCAGTACTTC.

V gene TRBV28 combines with J gene TRBJ1-6, with 7 bases fitting TRBD1. J was trimmed by 10 bases and V by 9 bases; bases with no gene match: 21. CDR1 is MDHEN and CDR2 is SYDVKM in the germline V gene. The CDR3 runs 17 residues. The DNA of the CDR3 is TGTGCCAGTAGCCCACCCGGGACCGACAGGGTTGAGTCACCCCTCCACTTT. Its translation: CASSPPGTDRVESPLHF.

The rearrangement links TRBV24-1 to TRBJ2-5; a weak D match, TRBD2 (6 bases). Germline V gene sequence: CDR1 KGHDR, CDR2 SFDVKD. The CDR3 sequence is 13 residues long. The V gene lost 5 bases and the J gene lost 2 bases, with 8 bases spanning the gap. CDR3 protein: CATSGLDQETQYF. The CDR3 bases are TGTGCCACCAGTGGACTAGATCAAGAGACCCAGTACTTC.